A single sample is the source of the 15 T cell receptor beta chains below, sequenced in a study of shared clonotypes between healthy human individuals. Here immunoSEQ multiplex PCR was the method, and the copy in TCRdb shows in-frame clones only, minus some. The data contain around 1.6 million clones, around 98% of them singletons. Sequenced: naive CD4+ T cells sorted from blood. The subset is: CD45RA+ positively selected. All receptors come from a man aged 30-40 years in good health.

The sample holds one count of this clone. The chain is built from TRBV7-9 and TRBJ1-5, with D perhaps TRBD1 (5 bases). Germline-derived CDR1 and CDR2 are SEHNR and FQNEAQ (reference sequence). Deletions cut 2 bases from V and 1 base from J, with 12 bases between. This CDR3 region has 16 residues. The DNA of the CDR3 is TGTGCCAGCAGCTTACAGGGTGGCCTGAGCAATCAGCCCCAGCATTTT. Protein product: CASSLQGGLSNQPQHF.

The chain uses TRBV29-1 and TRBJ2-4; 8 bases align to TRBD1. This CDR3 has 13 residues. Germline CDR1 reads SQVTM; CDR2 reads ANQGSEA. The trim removed 6 bases at V and 6 bases at J, leaving 7 bases unmatched. CDR3 sequence: CSVPSQGGNIQYF. In DNA form, the CDR3 reads TGCAGCGTCCCATCACAGGGGGGAAACATTCAGTACTTC.

The chain combines TRBV14 with TRBJ1-4; D uncertain. The V gene's germline CDR1 is SGHDN and CDR2 FVKESK. Trimming shortened V by 1 base and J by 8 bases, and 20 bases separated the two germline ends. The length of the CDR3 is 17 residues. CDR3 amino acids: CASSQARLTASGEKLFF. DNA of the CDR3: TGTGCCAGCAGCCAAGCTCGGTTAACGGCGAGTGGAGAAAAACTGTTTTTT. Supplemented by reference TRBV14 and TRBJ1-4, the full variable domain reads EAGVTQFPSHSVIEKGQTVTLRCDPISGHDNLYWYRRVMGKEIKFLLHFVKESKQDESGMPNNRFLAERTGGTYSTLKVQPAELEDSGVYFCASSQARLTASGEKLFFGSGTQLSVL.

Comment on this clone: Other DNA sequences of this sample code for an identical CDR3. V usage is TRBV20-1 and J usage is TRBJ2-4; no reliable D call. The germline V gene has CDR1 DFQATT and CDR2 SNEGSKA (reference sequence). Trimming removed 3 bases at V and 6 bases at J, with 3 bases between. The CDR3 length is 10 residues. The CDR3: CSASRNIQYF. CDR3 nucleotides: TGCAGTGCTAGTCGAAACATTCAGTACTTC.

The chain has TRBV11-3 and TRBJ2-7; a possible D gene is TRBD1 (6 bases). Germline CDR1 and CDR2: SGHNT and YENEEA. V was pared by 1 base and J by 6 bases, with 10 bases between. This CDR3 is 13 amino acids long. CDR3 nucleotide sequence: TGTGCCAGCAGCTTAGCAGGGGTGGGCGAGCAGTACTTC. It is translated as CASSLAGVGEQYF.

The V call is TRBV11-3, the J call TRBJ1-6, with D possibly being TRBD1 (5 bases). The V end was cut by 5 bases, the J end by 7 bases, with 9 bases between. Germline V gene lookup returns CDR1 SGHNT and CDR2 YENEEA. This CDR3 is built from 13 residues. The DNA of the CDR3 is TGTGCCAGCAGCCCCGGGGCCAATTCACCCCTCCACTTT. Translating it yields CASSPGANSPLHF.

This clone was seen once. The gene calls are TRBV7-9 and TRBJ2-7, with D perhaps assigned TRBD1 or TRBD2 (5 bases each). Germline V gene lookup returns CDR1 SEHNR and CDR2 FQNEAQ (reference sequence). The V and J ends lost 2 bases and 2 bases respectively, with 13 bases between them. CDR3 length equals 15 residues. This CDR3 reads CASSLPRDGAYEQYF. DNA of the CDR3: TGTGCCAGCAGCTTACCCCGGGACGGCGCCTACGAGCAGTACTTC. The full variable domain, rest sourced from reference TRBV7-9 and TRBJ2-7, is DTGVSQNPRHKITKRGQNVTFRCDPISEHNRLYWYRQTLGQGPEFLTYFQNEAQLEKSRLLSDRFSAERPKGSFSTLEIQRTEQGDSAMYLCASSLPRDGAYEQYFGPGTRLTVT.

The CDR3 region is CASSASGASYEQYF. In nucleotides, the CDR3 is TGTGCCAGCAGCGCGAGCGGGGCCTCCTACGAGCAGTACTTC. The chain joins TRBV9 to TRBJ2-7; 7 positions agree with TRBD2. There are 14 residues in the CDR3. The trim removed 3 bases at V and 0 bases at J, leaving 3 bases unmatched. The V gene's germline CDR1 is SGDLS and CDR2 YYNGEE. Based on the CDR3 plus reference TRBV9 and TRBJ2-7, the full variable domain is DSGVTQTPKHLITATGQRVTLRCSPRSGDLSVYWYQQSLDQGLQFLIQYYNGEERAKGNILERFSAQQFPDLHSELNLSSLELGDSALYFCASSASGASYEQYFGPGTRLTVT.

The rearrangement links TRBV18 to TRBJ2-7; 11 bases are a match to TRBD2. The CDR3 consists of 17 residues. Germline loops: CDR1 KGHSH, CDR2 LQKENI. Losses at the gene ends were 5 bases for V and 4 bases for J; bases not matched to a gene: 13. Here the CDR3 reads CASSKTSGSVLGYEQYF. The CDR3 region has the DNA TGTGCCAGCTCAAAAACTAGCGGGAGCGTACTCGGTTACGAGCAGTACTTC.

The V gene is TRBV9, the J gene TRBJ2-1; D possibly matches TRBD1 or TRBD2 (5 bases each). Germline CDR1 is SGDLS and CDR2 is YYNGEE. The V gene lost 0 bases and the J gene lost 1 base, with 20 bases spanning the gap. The CDR3 length is 19 residues. CDR3 coding DNA: TGTGCCAGCAGCGTAGTAGGGACGGGCACTTCCATTTCCTACAATGAGCAGTTCTTC. Its protein product is CASSVVGTGTSISYNEQFF.

CDR3 DNA: TGTGCCATCCGACTAGCGGGTTCCTACGAGCAGTACTTC. Amino acid sequence: CAIRLAGSYEQYF. The V and J genes are TRBV6-1 and TRBJ2-7, with 10 positions matching TRBD2. Trimming cost V 10 bases and J 1 base; bases outside gene matches: 4. This CDR3 is built from 13 residues. Germline CDR1 and CDR2: MNHNS and SASEGT.

The genes are TRBV27 and TRBJ2-7; 11 bases fit TRBD2. With V trimmed by 6 bases and J by 7 bases, 5 bases remained unmatched. The germline CDR1 and CDR2 sequences are MNHEY and SMNVEV (reference sequence). This CDR3 spans 13 amino acids. CDR3 sequence (DNA): TGTGCCAGCAGACTAGCGGGAGCGGGGGAGCAGTACTTC. Amino acid sequence: CASRLAGAGEQYF.

The gene calls are TRBV4-3 and TRBJ2-7; D unresolved. There are 15 residues in the CDR3. Trimming removed 2 bases at V and 1 base at J, with 12 bases between. Germline loops: CDR1 LGHNA, CDR2 YSLEER. In nucleotides, the CDR3 is TGCGCCAGCAGCCAACGAATTGGGTTGTCCTACGAGCAGTACTTC. Protein product: CASSQRIGLSYEQYF.

The chain joins TRBV18 to TRBJ1-4; D unclear. Germline assignment: CDR1 KGHSH and CDR2 LQKENI. This CDR3 comprises 16 residues. Trimming pared 3 bases from V and 0 bases from J, leaving 11 bases between. In DNA form, the CDR3 reads TGTGCCAGCTCACCCCTCCCTTTATCAACTAATGAAAAACTGTTTTTT. As protein: CASSPLPLSTNEKLFF.

The J gene is TRBJ2-3, the V gene TRBV4-2, with a possible D match to TRBD2 (5 bases). CDR3 length: 13 residues. Germline V gene sequence: CDR1 LGHNA, CDR2 YNFKEQ. Trimming cost V 0 bases and J 7 bases, with 8 bases left between them. The CDR3 sequence: CASSQDAGNTQYF. Here the CDR3 DNA reads TGTGCCAGCAGCCAAGATGCCGGGAATACGCAGTATTTT.